The 21 T cell receptor beta chains below all came from one sample that was sequenced in a study of blood T cell repertoires in COVID-19. Sequenced by immunoSEQ multiplex PCR; TCRdb stores in-frame clones only, minus some. The sample includes 330,000 or so clones, around nine tenths of them seen just once. The material sequenced was peripheral blood. The origin of the receptors is a woman aged 55-70 years with COVID-19, enrolled during active disease.

This clone has more than one count but fewer than ten. V usage is TRBV12-2 and J usage is TRBJ1-1. TRBV12-2 constitutes a pseudogene. This CDR3 is 8 amino acids long. The DNA for the CDR3 is TGTGCAAGTCGCCGTCCCTTCTTT. This codes for CASRRPFF.

The rearrangement links TRBV4-1 to TRBJ2-4, with D possibly matching TRBD2 (5 bases). Deletions cut 5 bases from V and 7 bases from J, with 18 bases between. CDR3 length: 15 amino acids. CDR1 is MGHRA, CDR2 YSYEKL, per germline. The CDR3, as DNA: TGCGCCAGCAGCTACTCGCCGGGAATCGGCAACATTCAGTACTTC. It encodes CASSYSPGIGNIQYF.

J is TRBJ2-1 and V is TRBV18, with 7 bases identical to TRBD1. The CDR3 runs to 16 residues. Germline V gene data show CDR1 as KGHSH and CDR2 as LQKENI. Trimming cost V 0 bases and J 6 bases; bases outside gene matches: 8. The CDR3 DNA sequence: TGTGCCAGCTCACCACCGCGAACAGGGGCGTCCAATGAGCAGTTCTTC. It yields the protein CASSPPRTGASNEQFF.

The rearrangement links TRBV3-1 (or the pseudogene TRBV3-2) to TRBJ2-1, with D possibly TRBD2 on 7 matching bases. V was pared by 1 base and J by 0 bases, with 16 bases between. CDR1 LGHDT and CDR2 YNNKEL come from the germline V gene (reference sequence). The CDR3 is 18 amino acids. For the CDR3, the DNA is TGTGCCAGCAGCCAAGGGGGCTTCCGGGGGGCCTCCTACAATGAGCAGTTCTTC. This translates into CASSQGGFRGASYNEQFF.

This clone was counted between two and nine times. The chain recombines TRBV9 with TRBJ2-1; 13 positions agree with TRBD2. Unmatched junction bases numbered 3, after V lost 4 bases and J lost 2 bases. CDR1 is SGDLS, CDR2 YYNGEE, per germline. This CDR3 is 16 amino acids long. Written as DNA, the CDR3 is TGTGCCAGCAGCCCCGGGACTAGCGGGGCCTACAATGAGCAGTTCTTC. Translated, it gives CASSPGTSGAYNEQFF.

J is TRBJ1-2 and V is TRBV7-2, with D hard to call. This CDR3 has 14 residues. Germline loops: CDR1 SGHTA, CDR2 FQGNSA. The germline V and J ends were trimmed by 1 base and 10 bases, with 16 bases remaining between them. This CDR3 reads CASSLEKQFDSYTF. The CDR3 bases are TGTGCCAGCAGCTTAGAAAAACAGTTCGATTCCTACACCTTC.

The chain uses TRBV5-1 and TRBJ2-1; perhaps TRBD2 as D (6 bases). Germline lookup yields CDR1 SGHRS and CDR2 YFSETQ. This CDR3 is built from 17 residues. V was trimmed by 0 bases and J by 0 bases, leaving 13 bases between them. The CDR3 spells CASSLDAGSSSYNEQFF. Here the CDR3 DNA reads TGCGCCAGCAGCTTGGACGCGGGGTCGAGCTCCTACAATGAGCAGTTCTTC.

This chain links TRBV2 with TRBJ1-4; maybe TRBD1 (5 bases). Trimming cost V 6 bases and J 3 bases, with 11 bases left between them. This CDR3 spans 14 amino acids. Germline-derived CDR1 and CDR2 are SNHLY and FYNNEI. CDR3 in DNA: TGTGCCAGCAGGGCGACAGTATCTAATGAAAAACTGTTTTTT. Translating gives CASRATVSNEKLFF.

This rearrangement joins TRBV7-2 to TRBJ1-2; TRBD1 is a possible D gene (6 bases). Trimming pared 5 bases from V and 4 bases from J, leaving 20 bases between. CDR3 length: 16 amino acids. Germline CDR1 is SGHTA and CDR2 is FQGNSA. The CDR3 DNA reads as TGTGCCAGCAGCCTGAACTCCCGGGGGGCAGGCTATGGCTACACCTTC. Translating it yields CASSLNSRGAGYGYTF.

With regard to this clone: At one end, the junction sequence differs from germline, possibly due to a read error. The gene calls are TRBV7-7 and TRBJ1-4, with D maybe TRBD1 (6 bases). Germline CDR1 and CDR2: SSHAT and FNYEAQ (reference sequence). This CDR3 is built from 15 residues. The CDR3 DNA follows: TGTGCTAGCAGCTTAGCATCAGGGGCCGAGGGAAAACTGTTTTTT. Its protein is CASSLASGAEGKLFF. Looking up the rest from reference TRBV7-7 and TRBJ1-4 gives the full variable domain: GAGVSQSPRYKVTKRGQDVTLRCDPISSHATLYWYQQALGQGPEFLTYFNYEAQPDKSGLPSDRFSAERPEGSISTLTIQRTEQRDSAMYRCASSLASGAEGKLFFGSGTQLSVL.

J is TRBJ1-2 and V is TRBV14; 9 bases are shared with TRBD1. CDR1 SGHDN and CDR2 FVKESK come from the germline V gene. The CDR3 loop spans 14 amino acids. Losses at the gene ends were 2 bases for V and 5 bases for J; bases not matched to a gene: 3. The CDR3 protein is CASSQTGTGYGYTF. The CDR3 nucleotides are TGTGCCAGCAGCCAAACCGGGACAGGGTATGGCTACACCTTC.

CDR3 amino acids: CASTYRVENTEAFF. The CDR3 DNA reads as TGTGCCAGCACTTACAGGGTGGAGAACACTGAAGCTTTCTTT. The chain carries TRBV3-1 (or the pseudogene TRBV3-2) and TRBJ1-1; D is perhaps TRBD1 (6 bases). CDR1 is LGHDT, CDR2 YNNKEL, per germline (reference sequence). Trimming removed 7 bases at V and 1 base at J, with 13 bases between. The CDR3 sequence is 14 residues long.

The chain joins TRBV21-1 to TRBJ1-3; the table assigns TRBD1, which was not confirmed against the DNA. TRBV21-1 is deemed a pseudogene. The CDR3 length is 16 residues. CDR3 region: CASSLYRGLGGNTIYF. In nucleotides, the CDR3 is TGTGCCAGCAGCCTCTACAGGGGGCTTGGAGGAAACACCATATATTTT.

This chain joins TRBV5-6 and TRBJ2-2; TRBD2 might be the D (5 bases). The germline V and J ends were trimmed by 2 bases and 2 bases, with 10 bases remaining between them. Germline V lookup: CDR1 SGHDT, CDR2 YYEEEE. This CDR3 is built from 15 residues. CDR3 residues: CASSLPGINTGELFF. For the CDR3, the DNA is TGTGCCAGCAGCTTACCCGGGATTAACACCGGGGAGCTGTTTTTT.

The chain joins TRBV7-2 to TRBJ2-7; the match to TRBD2 covers 7 bases. The CDR3 extends over 13 amino acids. With 7 bases clipped from V and 0 bases from J, the junction kept 3 bases outside the gene matches. Germline V lookup: CDR1 SGHTA, CDR2 FQGNSA. CDR3 bases: TGTGCCAGCACCTGGGACTACTCCTACGAGCAGTACTTC. It is translated as CASTWDYSYEQYF.

J is TRBJ2-1 and V is TRBV5-1; the match to TRBD1 covers 12 bases. The germline V gene has CDR1 SGHRS and CDR2 YFSETQ. The CDR3 loop spans 15 amino acids. Trimming removed 7 bases from V and 12 bases from J; junction bases left unmatched: 14. The DNA of the CDR3 is TGCGCCAGCGGGCCTTTTACCGGGACAGGGGGCGGGCAGTTCTTC. It specifies CASGPFTGTGGGQFF.

V gene TRBV7-6 combines with J gene TRBJ1-1; D remains ambiguous. The CDR3 consists of 14 residues. Germline values: CDR1 SGHVS, CDR2 FNYEAQ. The V gene lost 2 bases and the J gene lost 1 base, with 8 bases spanning the gap. CDR3 loop: CASSLTTRNTEAFF. The CDR3 nucleotides read TGTGCCAGCAGCTTAACCACTCGGAACACTGAAGCTTTCTTT.

CDR3 region: CASSEFWQGFEQFF. CDR3 DNA: TGTGCCAGCAGTGAATTTTGGCAGGGTTTTGAGCAGTTCTTC. The chain carries TRBV6-1 and TRBJ2-1, with a weak D call TRBD1 (5 bases). This CDR3 has 14 residues. CDR1 and CDR2 (germline): MNHNS, SASEGT. V lost 2 bases, J lost 9 bases, and 14 bases lay in between.

The CDR3 here is CASSIVQHYGYTF. The CDR3 region has the DNA TGTGCCAGTAGTATAGTACAGCACTATGGCTACACCTTC. This sequence joins TRBV19 and TRBJ1-2; the D is unclear. The CDR3 length is 13 residues. Germline V gene data show CDR1 as LNHDA and CDR2 as SQIVND (reference sequence). V was pared by 1 base and J by 3 bases, with 6 bases between.

This rearrangement joins TRBV5-6 to TRBJ2-7, with D maybe TRBD1 (6 bases). This CDR3 comprises 17 residues. V dropped 4 bases and J dropped 7 bases, with 27 bases sitting between them. Looked up from germline, CDR1 is SGHDT and CDR2 is YYEEEE. The CDR3 sequence: CASSPVLRDTLPREQYF. CDR3 bases: TGTGCCAGCAGCCCAGTTCTACGGGACACTTTGCCTAGGGAGCAGTACTTC. The full variable domain, with the rest looked up from reference TRBV5-6 and TRBJ2-7, is DAGVTQSPTHLIKTRGQQVTLRCSPKSGHDTVSWYQQALGQGPQFIFQYYEEEERQRGNFPDRFSGHQFPNYSSELNVNALLLGDSALYLCASSPVLRDTLPREQYFGPGTRLTVT.

J is TRBJ1-3 and V is TRBV9; D remains ambiguous. The germline CDR1 and CDR2 sequences are SGDLS and YYNGEE. With 5 bases removed from V and 0 bases from J, the gap between germline ends came to 15 bases. This CDR3 has 16 amino acids. CDR3 sequence reads: CASSFSDGSSGNTIYF. For the CDR3, the DNA is TGTGCCAGCAGTTTTTCAGACGGGTCCTCTGGAAACACCATATATTTT.